The 18 T cell receptor beta chains below come from one sample, sequenced in a study of cytomegalovirus exposure and HLA in healthy donors. 13 Jbeta primers and 60 Vbeta primers were used for the PCR. The method was immunoSEQ multiplex PCR; TCRdb's version includes in-frame clones alone and lacks a portion of them. The data hold around 130,000 clones, with around four fifths observed a single time. The sample consisted of PBMCs. These TCRs come from a boy between 5 and 17 years old in good health and CMV-seronegative.

This clone was counted once. The rearrangement joins TRBV19 to TRBJ2-1; the D gene is possibly TRBD2 (6 bases). The CDR3 runs to 20 residues. Germline CDR1 reads LNHDA; CDR2 reads SQIVND (reference sequence). V was clipped by 4 bases and J by 0 bases, with 25 bases between them. CDR3 in amino acids: CASSTECREGRTVSYNEQFF. CDR3 nucleotide sequence: TGTGCCAGTAGTACGGAATGCCGTGAGGGGAGGACTGTCTCCTACAATGAGCAGTTCTTC.

This rearrangement joins TRBV28 to TRBJ2-1; TRBD1 matches 7 bases. Trimming cost V 8 bases and J 3 bases; bases outside gene matches: 4. Per the germline V gene, CDR1 is MDHEN and CDR2 is SYDVKM. The CDR3 length is 13 residues. The CDR3 DNA follows: TGTGCCAGCGCAAGGGACAGCTACAATGAGCAGTTCTTC. Translation gives CASARDSYNEQFF.

Points on this clone: One end of the junction fails to match germline, which may point to a read error. J is TRBJ1-4 and V is TRBV7-9; tentative D call: TRBD1 (5 bases). The CDR3 consists of 14 residues. The germline V gene encodes CDR1 SEHNR and CDR2 FQNEAQ (reference sequence). The CDR3, as DNA: TGTTCCAGCAGCTCGGGACTTTCTAATGAAAAACTGTTTTTT. Translating it yields CSSSSGLSNEKLFF.

This chain uses TRBV27 with TRBJ2-7; the match to TRBD1 covers 8 bases. The germline V gene encodes CDR1 MNHEY and CDR2 SMNVEV (reference sequence). Unmatched junction bases numbered 4, after V lost 4 bases and J lost 5 bases. The CDR3 covers 13 residues. CDR3 region: CASSWQGAHEQYF. The CDR3 bases are TGTGCCAGCAGTTGGCAGGGGGCCCACGAGCAGTACTTC.

This chain links TRBV4-1 with TRBJ1-2; 7 positions match TRBD1. V gave up 3 bases and J gave up 4 bases; unmatched junction bases: 11. This CDR3 spans 16 amino acids. In germline, CDR1 is MGHRA, CDR2 YSYEKL. DNA of the CDR3: TGCGCCAGCAGCCAGCTTCCAAACCGGGACAGCTATGGCTACACCTTC. This sequence encodes CASSQLPNRDSYGYTF.

The chain's CDR3 is CAWSKGGSYEQYF. CDR3 sequence (DNA): TGTGCCTGGAGTAAAGGGGGAAGCTACGAGCAGTACTTC. V gene TRBV30 combines with J gene TRBJ2-7, with D possibly matching TRBD1 (6 bases). The germline V and J ends were trimmed by 2 bases and 3 bases, with 11 bases remaining between them. The germline V gene has CDR1 GTSNPN and CDR2 SVGIG (reference sequence). The CDR3 runs to 13 residues.

In this sample, this clone turned up a few times. The chain carries TRBV4-3 and TRBJ1-2; D is uncertain. The ends were cut back, 0 bases at V and 2 bases at J, with 4 bases in the middle. Germline V CDR1 and CDR2: LGHNA, YSLEER. The CDR3 consists of 13 residues. CDR3 in amino acids: CASSQEGNYGYTF. As DNA, the CDR3 is TGCGCCAGCAGCCAAGAGGGCAACTATGGCTACACCTTC.

The chain recombines TRBV30 with TRBJ2-5; D not resolved. Per the germline V gene, CDR1 is GTSNPN and CDR2 is SVGIG (reference sequence). V was clipped by 3 bases and J by 5 bases, with 16 bases between them. CDR3 length: 14 residues. The CDR3, as DNA: TGTGCCTGGAGCTTTACTGGTTCCGGGGAGACCCAGTACTTC. It yields the protein CAWSFTGSGETQYF.

The chain links TRBV19 to TRBJ2-1, with a weak D call TRBD2 (5 bases). Germline CDR1 LNHDA, CDR2 SQIVND (reference sequence). The CDR3 covers 17 residues. Trimming cost V 7 bases and J 0 bases, with 19 bases left between them. The DNA for the CDR3 is TGTGCCAGTACCCAAGAAATGGCTAGCTACTCCTACAATGAGCAGTTCTTC. Its translation is CASTQEMASYSYNEQFF.

V is TRBV10-3 and J is TRBJ2-1; 13 positions agree with TRBD2. The CDR3 covers 14 residues. Per the germline V gene, CDR1 is ENHRY and CDR2 is SYGVKD. J gave up 3 bases and V 8 bases, and 1 base lay outside the gene matches. The CDR3, as DNA: TGTGCCATCGGACTAGCGGGAGTCTACAATGAGCAGTTCTTC. This encodes CAIGLAGVYNEQFF.

V is TRBV9 and J is TRBJ2-5; 9 nucleotides line up with TRBD1. The CDR3 spans 19 residues. Per the germline V gene, CDR1 is SGDLS and CDR2 is YYNGEE. V lost 2 bases and J lost 5; bases outside the gene matches: 19. Here the CDR3 DNA reads TGTGCCAGCAGCGTCGGGAAGGACAGGGGAATTGGGTTACGGGAGACCCAGTACTTC. Its protein is CASSVGKDRGIGLRETQYF. Full variable domain (outside the CDR3, taken from reference TRBV9 and TRBJ2-5): DSGVTQTPKHLITATGQRVTLRCSPRSGDLSVYWYQQSLDQGLQFLIQYYNGEERAKGNILERFSAQQFPDLHSELNLSSLELGDSALYFCASSVGKDRGIGLRETQYFGPGTRLLVL.

The chain joins TRBV6-1 to TRBJ2-7; 7 bases map to TRBD1. The CDR3 contains 14 residues. Germline V gene sequence: CDR1 MNHNS, CDR2 SASEGT. V dropped 2 bases and J dropped 5; count of bases not matched to a gene: 6. This chain's CDR3 is CASSETGAPHEQYF. CDR3 in DNA: TGTGCCAGCAGTGAAACAGGGGCGCCCCACGAGCAGTACTTC.

The rearrangement links TRBV6-1 to TRBJ2-7, with D perhaps TRBD2 (6 bases). V was pared by 6 bases and J by 3 bases, with 12 bases between. In germline, CDR1 is MNHNS, CDR2 SASEGT. This CDR3 has 13 residues. In DNA form, the CDR3 reads TGTGCCAGCAGGGATATAGCGGTCTACGAGCAGTACTTC. Protein: CASRDIAVYEQYF.

CDR3 residues: CASSIDRREQYF. The DNA of the CDR3 is TGTGCCAGCAGCATTGACAGGCGCGAGCAGTACTTC. This chain uses TRBV7-9 with TRBJ2-7; D possibly corresponds to TRBD1 (6 bases). This CDR3 is built from 12 residues. V lost 5 bases, J lost 6 bases, and 11 bases lay in between. Per the germline V gene, CDR1 is SEHNR and CDR2 is FQNEAQ (reference sequence).

This chain links TRBV30 with TRBJ2-1; tentatively, D is TRBD2 (5 bases). Per germline, CDR1 GTSNPN and CDR2 SVGIG (reference sequence). The CDR3 sequence is 11 residues long. Trimming shortened V by 0 bases and J by 10 bases, and 7 bases separated the two germline ends. CDR3 residues: CAWSVAAEQFF. The CDR3 DNA follows: TGTGCCTGGAGTGTAGCGGCCGAGCAGTTCTTC.

The chain is built from TRBV29-1 and TRBJ2-7; TRBD1 matches 10 bases. Germline CDR1 is SQVTM and CDR2 is ANQGSEA. The CDR3 has 12 amino acids. Trimming at V came to 5 bases and at J to 5 bases, leaving 3 bases not matched to a gene. CDR3 amino acids: CSVRQGAHEQYF. As DNA, the CDR3 is TGCAGCGTTCGACAGGGGGCCCACGAGCAGTACTTC.

The chain employs TRBV30 and TRBJ2-5; D remains ambiguous. The J call is uncertain, as TRBJ2-7 better fits the DNA end. Looked up from germline, CDR1 is GTSNPN and CDR2 is SVGIG (reference sequence). This CDR3 region has 12 residues. CDR3 in amino acids: CAWTAVKDEQYF. The CDR3 bases are TGTGCCTGGACGGCGGTGAAAGACGAGCAGTACTTC.

This rearrangement joins TRBV29-1 to TRBJ2-1; 8 bases are a match to TRBD2. This CDR3 has 16 residues. Germline V gene data show CDR1 as SQVTM and CDR2 as ANQGSEA. J lost 1 base, V lost 0 bases, and 5 bases had no gene match. The CDR3 sequence: CSVEDPAGESYNEQFF. DNA for the CDR3: TGCAGCGTTGAAGATCCAGCGGGAGAGTCCTACAATGAGCAGTTCTTC.